Shown below are 22 T cell receptor beta chains from a single sample sequenced in a study of beta chain features in type 1 diabetes. cDNA synthesis used the whole RNA isolate, giving expressed TCRB sequences. TCRdb's copy holds only in-frame clones and misses some; the assay was immunoSEQ multiplex PCR. The table has 110,000 to 150,000 clones, about 7% seen once; the top ten hold 1.1% to 1.5%. The sample was central memory CD4+ T cells from blood. The receptor source for this set is a woman in her 30s in good health.

This clone was found many times. The chain uses TRBV7-9 and TRBJ1-5; TRBD1 agrees at 7 bases. The CDR3 runs to 14 residues. The J segment lost 4 bases and the V segment lost 5 bases, leaving 5 bases of the junction unmatched. CDR1 SEHNR and CDR2 FQNEAQ come from the germline V gene (reference sequence). The CDR3: CASSHGQENQPQHF. The CDR3 bases are TGTGCCAGCAGCCACGGACAGGAGAATCAGCCCCAGCATTTT.

The genes are TRBV27 and TRBJ1-4; perhaps TRBD1 as D (6 bases). This CDR3 contains 16 residues. Trimming pared 5 bases from V and 8 bases from J, leaving 21 bases between. Germline V CDR1 and CDR2: MNHEY, SMNVEV (reference sequence). The CDR3 DNA follows: TGTGCCAGCAGTACGATACAGGGTGAGGAAAAAGAAAAACTGTTTTTT. Protein product: CASSTIQGEEKEKLFF. Using reference TRBV27 and TRBJ1-4 for the parts outside the CDR3, the full variable domain is EAQVTQNPRYLITVTGKKLTVTCSQNMNHEYMSWYRQDPGLGLRQIYYSMNVEVTDKGDVPEGYKVSRKEKRNFPLILESPSPNQTSLYFCASSTIQGEEKEKLFFGSGTQLSVL.

J is TRBJ2-1 and V is TRBV5-1; 10 bases match TRBD2. The length of the CDR3 is 16 residues. The trim removed 0 bases at V and 6 bases at J, leaving 6 bases unmatched. CDR1 SGHRS and CDR2 YFSETQ come from the germline V gene. The CDR3 coding sequence is TGCGCCAGCAGCTTGGGAGGCCTAGCGGGGGCCAATGAGCAGTTCTTC. Protein: CASSLGGLAGANEQFF.

The CDR3 DNA sequence: TGTGCCAGCAGCCAAGATTCGGCTAGCGGTAACACCGGGGAGCTGTTTTTT. Its protein is CASSQDSASGNTGELFF. The V and J genes are TRBV4-2 and TRBJ2-2, with 7 bases identical to TRBD2. Germline V lookup: CDR1 LGHNA, CDR2 YNFKEQ. The V and J ends lost 0 bases and 2 bases, in that order; junction bases with no gene match: 6. This CDR3 spans 17 amino acids.

This clone was seen only a few times. The chain recombines TRBV7-8 with TRBJ2-5; D is unresolved. Trimming took off 1 base at V and 2 bases at J, with 8 bases between the two ends. CDR1 SGHVS and CDR2 FQNEAQ come from the germline V gene. The CDR3 totals 14 residues. CDR3 amino acids: CASSLVDRQETQYF. CDR3 coding DNA: TGTGCCAGCAGCTTAGTTGATAGACAAGAGACCCAGTACTTC.

Only a few counts were recorded for this clone. This specimen includes other DNA sequences encoding the same CDR3. The chain joins TRBV9 to TRBJ1-3; D unclear. Germline assignment: CDR1 SGDLS and CDR2 YYNGEE. This CDR3 is 15 amino acids long. V gave up 2 bases and J gave up 0 bases, with 9 bases separating them. Here the CDR3 DNA reads TGTGCCAGCAGCGTTTCGGGGAACTCTGGAAACACCATATATTTT. It is translated as CASSVSGNSGNTIYF.

A few counts support this clone. This chain links TRBV6-1 with TRBJ2-1; the D gene is possibly TRBD1 (6 bases). Trimming left V 4 bases short and J 5 bases short, with 12 bases between. This CDR3 contains 14 residues. Germline V gene lookup returns CDR1 MNHNS and CDR2 SASEGT. The CDR3 coding sequence is TGTGCCAGCAGTGGTTGGACAGCCGACAATGAGCAGTTCTTC. This sequence encodes CASSGWTADNEQFF.

This clone turned up a few times. Here the CDR3 reads CAISAPVGREIDNEQFF. As DNA, the CDR3 is TGTGCCATCAGTGCCCCTGTTGGGCGGGAGATAGACAATGAGCAGTTCTTC. V usage is TRBV10-3 and J usage is TRBJ2-1, with TRBD2 matching over 7 bases. The germline CDR1 and CDR2 sequences are ENHRY and SYGVKD. The CDR3 has 17 residues. V gave up 4 bases and J gave up 5 bases; unmatched junction bases: 14.

J is TRBJ2-3 and V is TRBV21-1; the table names TRBD1, a call not compared with the DNA. TRBV21-1 is labeled a pseudogene. This CDR3 has 17 amino acids. The DNA for the CDR3 is TGTGCCAGCAGCAAAGTACCCCGGGACAGGAACACAGATACGCAGTATTTT. Protein product: CASSKVPRDRNTDTQYF.

The chain joins TRBV27 to TRBJ2-3, with 9 bases matching TRBD1. The junction had 8 bases not matched to a gene; V was cut back by 7 bases and J by 6 bases. The CDR3 consists of 14 residues. From germline, CDR1 is MNHEY and CDR2 SMNVEV (reference sequence). The CDR3 DNA reads TGTGCCAGCAAGACGGACAGGGGTCAGGATACGCAGTATTTT. Amino acid sequence: CASKTDRGQDTQYF.

The V call is TRBV6-1, the J call TRBJ1-2, with D tentatively TRBD1 (5 bases). Trimming removed 4 bases from V and 5 bases from J, with 20 bases in between. This CDR3 has 16 amino acids. CDR1 and CDR2 (germline): MNHNS, SASEGT. The CDR3 DNA reads TGTGCCAGCAGTGTCAACTTCGAGACAGCGTCATATGGCTACACCTTC. Its translation: CASSVNFETASYGYTF.

The chain employs TRBV7-2 and TRBJ2-2, with 8 nucleotides matching TRBD2. This CDR3 has 16 amino acids. After removal of 6 bases from V and 6 bases from J, the junction contained 12 bases not matched to a gene. Germline V gene data show CDR1 as SGHTA and CDR2 as FQGNSA. The CDR3 DNA sequence: TGTGCCAGCAGGACATCCGGGACTAGGGTTCCCGGGGAGCTGTTTTTT. It codes for CASRTSGTRVPGELFF.

This clone was counted between two and nine times. The chain joins TRBV9 to TRBJ2-3; perhaps TRBD2 as D (6 bases). Germline assignment: CDR1 SGDLS and CDR2 YYNGEE. V lost 4 bases, J lost 4 bases, and 13 bases lay in between. The CDR3 totals 14 residues. The CDR3: CASSPTGLSDTQYF. The CDR3, as DNA: TGTGCCAGCAGCCCGACGGGACTTTCAGATACGCAGTATTTT. Looking up the rest from reference TRBV9 and TRBJ2-3 gives the full variable domain: DSGVTQTPKHLITATGQRVTLRCSPRSGDLSVYWYQQSLDQGLQFLIQYYNGEERAKGNILERFSAQQFPDLHSELNLSSLELGDSALYFCASSPTGLSDTQYFGPGTRLTVL.

V usage is TRBV5-1 and J usage is TRBJ2-1; 7 nucleotides match TRBD1. Germline loops: CDR1 SGHRS, CDR2 YFSETQ. Trimming cost V 3 bases and J 4 bases; bases outside gene matches: 7. This CDR3 is 15 amino acids long. CDR3 amino acids: CASSWNGQEYNEQFF. The CDR3 DNA reads TGCGCCAGCAGCTGGAACGGACAGGAATACAATGAGCAGTTCTTC.

This rearrangement joins TRBV7-2 to TRBJ2-1, with 7 bases fitting TRBD1. Trimming cost V 4 bases and J 4 bases; bases outside gene matches: 10. Germline V CDR1 and CDR2: SGHTA, FQGNSA. The CDR3 runs to 16 residues. CDR3 amino acids: CASSSEPGTAYNEQFF. In DNA form, the CDR3 reads TGTGCCAGCAGCTCGGAACCCGGGACAGCTTACAATGAGCAGTTCTTC.

The sample holds a few counts of this clone. This sequence joins TRBV7-6 and TRBJ1-2; a possible D gene is TRBD1 (6 bases). V was cut by 0 bases and J by 10 bases, with 9 bases left in between. Germline V gene lookup returns CDR1 SGHVS and CDR2 FNYEAQ. This CDR3 is 12 amino acids long. For the CDR3, the DNA is TGTGCCAGCAGCTTAGCAGGGGGGGACTACACCTTC. Residues: CASSLAGGDYTF.

This chain connects TRBV7-2 to TRBJ2-7; maybe TRBD1 (6 bases). This CDR3 comprises 12 residues. Germline V gene sequence: CDR1 SGHTA, CDR2 FQGNSA. The CDR3 DNA sequence: TGTGCGGCCGGGCCAGGGGCCTACGAGCAGTACTTC. Protein sequence: CAAGPGAYEQYF.

The CDR3 DNA reads TGTGCCACCAGCAGAGATATTCAGGGCAACTATGGCTACACCTTC. It encodes CATSRDIQGNYGYTF. This chain uses TRBV15 with TRBJ1-2, with D maybe TRBD1 (5 bases). Germline CDR1 reads LNHNV; CDR2 reads YYDKDF (reference sequence). The CDR3 sequence is 15 residues long. Between the trimmed V and J ends, which lost 0 bases and 2 bases, there was a span of 10 bases.

This clone showed up many times. The chain joins TRBV28 to TRBJ2-1, with 7 bases identical to TRBD1. The CDR3 spans 13 residues. The V segment lost 5 bases and the J segment 8 bases; nucleotides outside the gene matches: 6. From germline, CDR1 is MDHEN and CDR2 SYDVKM. CDR3 bases: TGTGCCAGCAGTGAAGGACAGGTCCATGAGCAGTTCTTC. This encodes CASSEGQVHEQFF.

V gene TRBV4-3 combines with J gene TRBJ2-7, with D possibly TRBD1 on 6 matching bases. V lost 4 bases and J 4 bases, leaving 17 bases between the germline ends. The V gene's germline CDR1 is LGHNA and CDR2 YSLEER. This CDR3 region has 15 residues. The DNA of the CDR3 is TGCGCCAGCAGCCCCGGACAGTACGCGACTTACGAGCAGTACTTC. Its protein product is CASSPGQYATYEQYF.

This chain uses TRBV27 with TRBJ1-5; maybe TRBD1 (6 bases). V gave up 3 bases and J gave up 2 bases, with 11 bases separating them. Germline loops: CDR1 MNHEY, CDR2 SMNVEV (reference sequence). This CDR3 spans 15 amino acids. CDR3 DNA sequence: TGTGCCAGCAGTTTGGGCAGGGGTGGCAATCAGCCCCAGCATTTT. It translates to CASSLGRGGNQPQHF.

This clone was counted between two and nine times. This sequence joins TRBV19 and TRBJ2-1, with 9 bases lining up with TRBD2. After removal of 6 bases from V and 4 bases from J, the junction contained 7 bases not matched to a gene. The length of the CDR3 is 15 residues. CDR1 is LNHDA and CDR2 is SQIVND in the germline V gene (reference sequence). The CDR3 region is CASSHLAGTYNEQFF. Here the CDR3 DNA reads TGTGCCAGTAGCCACCTAGCGGGGACTTACAATGAGCAGTTCTTC. The full variable domain, rest sourced from reference TRBV19 and TRBJ2-1, is DGGITQSPKYLFRKEGQNVTLSCEQNLNHDAMYWYRQDPGQGLRLIYYSQIVNDFQKGDIAEGYSVSREKKESFPLTVTSAQKNPTAFYLCASSHLAGTYNEQFFGPGTRLTVL.